This T cell receptor beta chain was documented in a study of T cell repertoires in aging, cancer and after chemotherapy. The overall study: Six age groups, ranging from 30 or younger to 70 or older, included the donors. Over several months to years, re-sampled healthy donor repertoires clearly shared clones. Some 9.4 million TCR reads made up the full dataset.

TRB rearrangements spanning V, D and J were amplified using mixed TRB-A/B primers. TCRdb called the multiplex PCR reads again in MiXCR, with one record for every CDR3 protein. The sample records 11,000 or so distinct CDR3 sequences, roughly a quarter being singletons. By sample fraction, this clonotype is medium-sized. The target antigen is unknown. CDR1 and CDR2 from the germline V gene are LNHDA and SQIVND (reference sequence). The length of the CDR3 is 14 residues. The ends were cut back, 3 bases at V and 9 bases at J, with 14 bases in the middle. The template was genomic DNA from peripheral blood, not RNA. Study results and caveats: In each cancer cohort, median generation probability increased across chemotherapy, suggesting thymic output rebounded.

The chain recombines TRBV19 with TRBJ1-4, with D perhaps TRBD1 (6 bases). This receptor was obtained from a human donor in good health. The sample consisted of blood. CDR3 amino acids: CASSIQGSHQKLFF. CDR3 nucleotides: TGTGCCAGTAGTATCCAGGGGTCCCATCAAAAACTGTTTTTT.